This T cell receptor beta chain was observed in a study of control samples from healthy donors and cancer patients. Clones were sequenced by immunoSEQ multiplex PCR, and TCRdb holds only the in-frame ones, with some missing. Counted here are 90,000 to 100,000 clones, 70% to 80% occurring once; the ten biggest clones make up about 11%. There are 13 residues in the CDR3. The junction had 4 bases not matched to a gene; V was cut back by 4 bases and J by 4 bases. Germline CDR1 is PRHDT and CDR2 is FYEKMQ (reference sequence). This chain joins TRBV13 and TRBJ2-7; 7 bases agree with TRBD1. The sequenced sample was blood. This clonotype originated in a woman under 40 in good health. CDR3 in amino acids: CASSSRGPYEQYF. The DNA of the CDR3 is TGTGCCAGCAGCTCAAGGGGGCCATACGAGCAGTACTTC.